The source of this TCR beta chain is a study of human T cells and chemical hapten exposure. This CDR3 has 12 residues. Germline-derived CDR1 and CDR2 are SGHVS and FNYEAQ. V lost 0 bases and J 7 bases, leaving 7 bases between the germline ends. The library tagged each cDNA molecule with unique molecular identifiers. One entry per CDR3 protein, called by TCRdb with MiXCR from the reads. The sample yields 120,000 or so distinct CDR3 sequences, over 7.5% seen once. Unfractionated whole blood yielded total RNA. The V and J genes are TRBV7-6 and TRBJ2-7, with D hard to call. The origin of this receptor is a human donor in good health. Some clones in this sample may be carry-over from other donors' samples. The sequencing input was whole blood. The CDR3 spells CASSLAQAEQYF. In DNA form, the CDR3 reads TGTGCCAGCAGCTTAGCCCAGGCGGAGCAGTACTTC.